A single sample is the source of the 7 T cell receptor beta chains below, sequenced in a study of blood T cell repertoires in COVID-19. Generated by immunoSEQ multiplex PCR, the TCRdb table keeps only in-frame clones and is missing some. The sample has 20,000 to 30,000 clones, 80% to 95% seen once. Sequencing was performed on peripheral blood. These receptors came from a human donor in a cohort sampled during active COVID-19.

V gene TRBV6-1 combines with J gene TRBJ2-1, with TRBD1 identical over 7 bases. Per the germline V gene, CDR1 is MNHNS and CDR2 is SASEGT. The length of the CDR3 is 13 residues. V shed 1 base, J shed 8 bases, and the junction held 2 bases outside the gene matches. The CDR3 sequence: CASSEDRGHEQFF. CDR3 sequence (DNA): TGTGCCAGCAGTGAAGACAGGGGACATGAGCAGTTCTTC.

V is TRBV24-1 and J is TRBJ1-2, with 7 bases identical to TRBD1. CDR1 is KGHDR and CDR2 is SFDVKD in the germline V gene. V shed 3 bases and J 4 bases; nucleotides not matched to a gene: 4. The CDR3 extends over 14 amino acids. The CDR3, as DNA: TGTGCCACCAGTGATCCGACAGGGCTCTATGGCTACACCTTC. It yields the protein CATSDPTGLYGYTF.

This clone was picked up one time. The chain recombines TRBV6-2 or TRBV6-3 with TRBJ1-6, with TRBD1 matching over 7 bases. The J segment lost 4 bases and the V segment lost 5 bases, leaving 2 bases of the junction unmatched. CDR3 length: 14 residues. Germline V gene lookup returns CDR1 MNHEY and CDR2 SVGEGT. CDR3 bases: TGTGCCAGCAGTCAGACAGGGTATAATTCACCCCTCCACTTT. Its translation: CASSQTGYNSPLHF.

This clone was observed a single time. This chain uses TRBV5-1 with TRBJ2-7, with 11 positions matching TRBD2. CDR3 length: 14 residues. Germline CDR1 is SGHRS and CDR2 is YFSETQ. J gave up 7 bases and V 7 bases, and 10 bases lay outside the gene matches. The CDR3 protein is CASSRLAGSGEQYF. The CDR3 region has the DNA TGCGCCAGCTCCCGACTAGCGGGATCGGGGGAGCAGTACTTC. Full variable domain (remainder filled in from reference TRBV5-1 and TRBJ2-7): KAGVTQTPRYLIKTRGQQVTLSCSPISGHRSVSWYQQTPGQGLQFLFEYFSETQRNKGNFPGRFSGRQFSNSRSEMNVSTLELGDSALYLCASSRLAGSGEQYFGPGTRLTVT.

The rearrangement uses TRBV24-1 and TRBJ1-2; TRBD1 might be the D (6 bases). This CDR3 comprises 14 residues. CDR1 and CDR2 (germline): KGHDR, SFDVKD. V was cut by 4 bases and J by 4 bases, with 12 bases left in between. The CDR3 loop is CATSEPGALYGYTF. Written as DNA, the CDR3 is TGTGCCACCAGTGAACCAGGGGCTCTCTATGGCTACACCTTC.

This chain connects TRBV10-2 to TRBJ2-5; weak D call: TRBD1 (6 bases). V was shortened by 6 bases and J by 1 base, with 9 bases between the two germline ends. The CDR3 has 13 amino acids. The germline V gene has CDR1 WSHSY and CDR2 SAAADI. In DNA, the CDR3 is TGCGCCAGCAGCAGGGGCCTCCAAGAGACCCAGTACTTC. Protein: CASSRGLQETQYF.

The chain employs TRBV2 and TRBJ1-5, with unresolved D. This CDR3 region has 17 residues. Germline V gives CDR1 SNHLY, CDR2 FYNNEI. V lost 2 bases, J lost 0 bases, and 14 bases lay in between. CDR3 in amino acids: CASSENGWGDSNQPQHF. DNA of the CDR3: TGTGCCAGCAGTGAAAATGGTTGGGGAGATAGCAATCAGCCCCAGCATTTT.